A selection of T cell receptor beta chains follows, all from one sample in a study of blood T cell repertoires in COVID-19. Sequencing used immunoSEQ multiplex PCR; TCRdb keeps in-frame clones, though not all of them. The data hold approximately 140,000 clones, with 70% to 85% observed a single time. Sequencing was performed on peripheral blood. The source is a man in his 60s with acute or convalescent COVID-19. Both conserved end residues are part of each CDR3.

V gene: TRBV30; CDR3 protein: CAWSGTGVSQPQHF
V gene: TRBV6-6; CDR3 protein: CASSYGARYNEQFF
V gene: TRBV2; CDR3 protein: CASSVVSGRNTEAFF
V gene: TRBV7-2; CDR3 protein: CASSYPEGGTYEQYF
V gene: TRBV3-1/TRBV3-2; CDR3 protein: CASTTQGGYGYTF
V gene: TRBV7-2; CDR3 protein: CASRPGGFNTYEQYF
V gene: TRBV6-5; CDR3 protein: CASRPGQEVTGELFF
V gene: TRBV9; CDR3 protein: CASSVEGGGNTGELFF
V gene: TRBV4-2; CDR3 protein: CASSQDRGRETQYF
V gene: TRBV9; CDR3 protein: CASSVGQGSGANEKLFF
V gene: TRBV6-6; CDR3 protein: CASSYPRDSNYGYTF
V gene: TRBV5-1; CDR3 protein: CASSLAQGDGTDTQYF
V gene: TRBV7-2; CDR3 protein: CASSLTSGRTYEQYF
V gene: TRBV19; CDR3 protein: CASTPTGGIYEQYF
V gene: TRBV6-5; CDR3 protein: CASSLGPGVDQPQHF
V gene: TRBV28; CDR3 protein: CASSAPAAVKNIQYF
V gene: TRBV6-5; CDR3 protein: CASSRQTTYEQYF
V gene: TRBV20-1; CDR3 protein: CSAPDYYEQYF
V gene: TRBV5-8; CDR3 protein: CASARTGSYEQFF
V gene: TRBV7-9; CDR3 protein: CASSSGQGNSPLHF
V gene: TRBV29-1; CDR3 protein: CSVIESGQETQYF
V gene: TRBV9; CDR3 protein: CASSVEAALIGNTIYF
V gene: TRBV30; CDR3 protein: CAWSETTGGYNEQFF
V gene: TRBV4-2; CDR3 protein: CASSQDPGGGQPQHF
V gene: TRBV30; CDR3 protein: CAWSDADQPQHF
V gene: TRBV18; CDR3 protein: CASSPPAGGLTDTQYF
V gene: TRBV18; CDR3 protein: CASSPMGSAGGIRTEAFF
V gene: TRBV9; CDR3 protein: CASSVGAGVPEQYF
V gene: TRBV4-2; CDR3 protein: CASSQARQGYNEKLFF
V gene: TRBV3-1/TRBV3-2; CDR3 protein: CASSQELTLAGANEQFF
V gene: TRBV2; CDR3 protein: CASSDRGMDGIYEQYF
V gene: TRBV11-3; CDR3 protein: CASSLGDSSGGNEQFF
V gene: TRBV5-8; CDR3 protein: CASSLWAVNTEAFF
V gene: TRBV30; CDR3 protein: CAWRPLAGDNTDTQYF
V gene: TRBV5-1; CDR3 protein: CASSSEQGWIYGYTF
V gene: TRBV30; CDR3 protein: CAGGLDNYGYTF
V gene: TRBV5-1; CDR3 protein: CASRPETGRTEAFF
V gene: TRBV18; CDR3 protein: CASSPSGSGRNIQYF
V gene: TRBV6-2/TRBV6-3; CDR3 protein: CASSYAGNTEAFF
V gene: TRBV7-9; CDR3 protein: CASSRFTHLAGETYEQYF
V gene: TRBV19; CDR3 protein: CASSANRLFF
V gene: TRBV18; CDR3 protein: CASSPQKFTEAFF